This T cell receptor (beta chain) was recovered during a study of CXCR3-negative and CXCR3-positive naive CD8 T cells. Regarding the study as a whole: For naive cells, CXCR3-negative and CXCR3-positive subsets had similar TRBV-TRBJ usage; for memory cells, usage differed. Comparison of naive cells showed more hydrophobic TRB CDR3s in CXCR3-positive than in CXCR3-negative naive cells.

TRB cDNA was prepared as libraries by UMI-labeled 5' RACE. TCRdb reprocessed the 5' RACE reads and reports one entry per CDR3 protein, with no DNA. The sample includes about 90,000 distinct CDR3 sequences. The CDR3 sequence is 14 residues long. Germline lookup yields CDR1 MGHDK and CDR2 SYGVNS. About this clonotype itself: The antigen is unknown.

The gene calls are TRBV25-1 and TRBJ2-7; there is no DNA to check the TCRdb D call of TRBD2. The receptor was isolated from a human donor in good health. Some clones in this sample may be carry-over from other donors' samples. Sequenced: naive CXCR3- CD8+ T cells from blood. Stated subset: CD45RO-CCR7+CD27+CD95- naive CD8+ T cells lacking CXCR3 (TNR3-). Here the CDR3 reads CASSGVAGGYEQYF.